This T cell receptor beta chain is drawn from a study of T cell responses to AZD1222 COVID-19 vaccine. The CDR3 is 13 amino acids. Trimming removed 6 bases from V and 0 bases from J, with 8 bases in between. Germline V lookup: CDR1 MNHEY, CDR2 SVGAGI. Profiling relied on immunoSEQ multiplex PCR, and the TCRdb table lists in-frame clones only, not all of them. The sample yields approximately 130,000 clones, roughly 89% seen once. General study findings and limits: Repertoire sampling occurred only after the peak T cell response. Seropositivity was recorded at baseline in only 6 or 7 AZD1222 recipients.

To note about this clone: What it recognizes is unknown.

The chain links TRBV6-5 to TRBJ1-1; D remains ambiguous. The TCR originated in an adult who received the AZD1222 COVID-19 vaccine. The source material was peripheral blood, sampled 28 days after the second AZD1222 dose. The CDR3 loop is CASSLTVNTEAFF. CDR3 coding DNA: TGTGCCAGCAGCCTCACAGTGAACACTGAAGCTTTCTTT.